This T cell receptor beta chain was sequenced during a study of shared clonotypes between healthy human individuals (dated by TCRdb to the early 2020s). Some background on the complete study: A couple of women and three men aged 18 to 49 years were included in the cohort. Different laboratories and diverse techniques were used to prepare libraries and sequence TCR repertoires, to increase sequencing depth and limit assay-specific biases. Per donor, three plates each were used for CD4 naive and CD4 memory, two for CD8 naive, and one for CD8 memory. Blood TCR repertoires of four to six healthy adults were deeply sequenced to estimate repertoire size and the extent of clonotype sharing between individuals. Per donor, leukapheresis produced somewhere between about 0.85 and 8.9 billion PBMCs. General findings and caveats noted by the study authors: Compared with non-shared clonotypes, the clonotypes found in all four sorted-subset donors had higher generation probabilities. Sharing across a handful of donors was observed for about 5% of naive CD4, less than 4% of naive CD8, about 2.3% of memory CD4, and around 0.44% of memory CD8 clonotypes. Because the study included only a small number of donors, the genetic and exposure-history diversity represented was limited. Larger estimated clonotype richness was generally found for naive subsets than for memory subsets. Rarefaction of sorted-subset datasets indicated incomplete sequencing despite the large sequencing depth. Based on pairwise subsampling, the degree of clonotype sharing among donors was expected to be affected by sequencing depth. Sampling was restricted to blood, and TCR repertoires in tissues likely differ from the TCR repertoires found in blood.

Its CDR3 holds 15 amino acids, cysteine through phenylalanine. The read is trimmed to its CDR3 DNA, 45 bases read in frame from base 1. The germline V gene provides CDR1 KGHSH and CDR2 LQKENI. Trimming removed 5 bases from V and 5 bases from J; the gene matches leave 6 bases unexplained. Using the deep immunoSEQ assay, TCR CDR3 regions were amplified from genomic DNA by multiplex PCR. Extracted genomic DNA from each cell subset was spread evenly across all wells of several immunoSEQ 96-well plates, with each plate serving as a replicate. For sorted subsets, about 200 ng genomic DNA, equal to tens of thousands of T cell genomes, was loaded into each replicate PCR. Purified libraries were quantified with a Qubit 3.0 fluorometer, sized on a Bioanalyzer 2100, and re-quantified with the KAPA Library Quantification kit. Each immunoSEQ 96-well plate was sequenced on its own single-read 150-cycle Illumina NextSeq 550 flow cell. The original pipeline was this. Because the immunoSEQ output held only junctional sequences and lacked quality scores, the filtering could not match the filtering applied to full-length reads. Sequences were annotated with PyIR, a Python wrapper for IgBLAST v1.9, using IMGT germline references to assign V/J genes and CDR3. Reads were filtered out if the reads had weak V/J assignments (E-value above 1e-6), no CDR3, stop codons, out-of-frame junctions, or ambiguous translated residues. V3J clonotypes were defined as sequences sharing an identical inferred V gene, J gene, and CDR3 amino acid sequence. To compute the percentage overlap between repertoires, the number of shared unique clonotypes was divided by the size of the smaller repertoire. Repertoire richness was assessed with RTK rarefaction, the Chao1 estimator, and Recon v2.1 estimates of unobserved clonotypes. For all TCRbeta clonotypes obtained by the gDNA method from a handful of donors, generation probabilities were computed with OLGA. What TCRdb holds here is the immuneACCESS table cut down to in-frame rearrangements. Part of the clones is not present; checked against another copy, under half of the missing clones reflect an unresolved V gene, and the others are unexplained. The DNA was the basis for D and trimming; V, J and clone size are from that table. The sample table shows fewer than 1.8 million clones, and around 98.5% are seen once. The top ten clones comprise approximately 0.4% of the sample.

Note on this clone: Its antigen remains undetermined. No base-level quality is on record; no much larger clone is a single base apart.

The donors were healthy, HIV-negative adults who had no recently reported acute infections or vaccinations. Only Caucasian adults living in Nashville, Tennessee, USA were represented among the donors. CD4+ T cells were enriched by magnetic negative selection, after which naive cells were positively selected on CD45RA and the negative fraction was taken as the memory subset. Blood was obtained by leukapheresis, after which PBMCs were separated by Ficoll-Histopaque density gradient centrifugation and cryopreserved in liquid nitrogen vapor phase. Purity and quantity of every magnetically sorted T cell population were checked by analytical flow cytometry. Genomic DNA was isolated from each sorted fraction and quantified by UV absorbance on a Nanodrop 2000c.

Recombination joined TRBV18 with TRBJ2-5; 12 of the junction bases match TRBD1. This receptor was obtained from a man aged 25-45 years in good health. The sample comprised naive CD4+ T cells sorted from blood. The meaning of the sample's cell subset or site label: CD45RA+ positively selected. The DNA is as follows: TGTGCCAGCTCATCCGCCGGGACAGGGGGCGAGACCCAGTACTTC. Its product reads: CASSSAGTGGETQYF.